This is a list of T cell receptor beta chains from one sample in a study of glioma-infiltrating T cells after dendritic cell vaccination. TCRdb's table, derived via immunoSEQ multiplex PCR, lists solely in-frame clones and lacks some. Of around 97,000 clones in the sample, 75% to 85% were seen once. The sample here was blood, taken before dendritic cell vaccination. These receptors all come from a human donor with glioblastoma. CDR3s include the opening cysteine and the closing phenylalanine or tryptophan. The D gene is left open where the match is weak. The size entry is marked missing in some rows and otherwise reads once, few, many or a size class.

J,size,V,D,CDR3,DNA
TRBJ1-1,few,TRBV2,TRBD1,CASSIEGGGKAFF,TGTGCCAGCAGTATAGAAGGGGGCGGGAAAGCTTTCTTT
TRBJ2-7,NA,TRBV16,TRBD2,CASSRMGGYEQYF,TGTGCCAGCAGCAGGATGGGGGGGTACGAGCAGTACTTC
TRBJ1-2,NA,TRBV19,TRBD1,CASRTGGVRYGYTF,TGTGCCAGTCGGACAGGGGGCGTCCGCTATGGCTACACCTTC
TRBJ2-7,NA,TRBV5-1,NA,CASSLDLGYEQYF,TGCGCCAGCAGCTTGGACCTCGGCTACGAGCAGTACTTC
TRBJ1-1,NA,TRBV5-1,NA,CASSLTGSGDTEAFF,TGCGCCAGCAGCTTAACTGGGTCGGGAGACACTGAAGCTTTCTTT
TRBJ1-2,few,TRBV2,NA,CASILGQDLGGYTF,NA
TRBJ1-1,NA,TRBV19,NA,CASSILIQNTEAFF,TGTGCCAGTAGTATCCTAATTCAGAACACTGAAGCTTTCTTT
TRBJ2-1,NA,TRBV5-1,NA,CASSPGTTRENEQFF,TGCGCCAGCAGCCCCGGGACAACCCGAGAAAATGAGCAGTTCTTC
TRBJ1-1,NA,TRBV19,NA,CASIDRHYTEAFF,TGTGCCAGTATAGACAGGCATTACACTGAAGCTTTCTTT
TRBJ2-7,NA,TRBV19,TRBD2,CASSLASGGYEQYF,TGTGCCAGTAGTTTGGCTAGCGGGGGCTACGAGCAGTACTTC
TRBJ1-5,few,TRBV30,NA,CAWSETGYYSNQPQHF,TGTGCCTGGAGTGAGACAGGCTACTATAGCAATCAGCCCCAGCATTTT
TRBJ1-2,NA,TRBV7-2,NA,CASSLQRDGYTF,TGTGCCAGCAGCTTACAGCGGGATGGCTACACCTTC
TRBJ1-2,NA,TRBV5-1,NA,CASGRAGPYYGYTF,TGCGCCAGCGGCCGGGCGGGGCCGTACTATGGCTACACCTTC
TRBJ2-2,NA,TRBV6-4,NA,CASRNGGHGELFF,TGTGCCAGCAGAAATGGGGGCCACGGGGAGCTGTTTTTT
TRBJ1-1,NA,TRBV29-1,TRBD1,CSVRTGGNTEAFF,TGCAGCGTTAGGACAGGGGGAAACACTGAAGCTTTCTTT
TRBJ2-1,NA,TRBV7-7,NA,CASSLRFQVNNYNEQFF,TGTGCTAGCAGCTTAAGGTTTCAGGTGAACAACTACAATGAGCAGTTCTTC
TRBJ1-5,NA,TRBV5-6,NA,CASSLFSQPQHF,TGTGCCAGCAGCCTCTTTTCGCAGCCCCAGCATTTT
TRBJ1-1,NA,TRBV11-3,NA,CASSTGQNMNTEAFF,TGTGCCAGCAGCACGGGACAAAACATGAACACTGAAGCTTTCTTT
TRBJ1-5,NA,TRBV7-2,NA,CASSLGETYQPQHF,TGTGCCAGCAGCTTAGGAGAGACTTATCAGCCCCAGCATTTT
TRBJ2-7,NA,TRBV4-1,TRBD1,CASSHLPPRDRSSYEQYF,TGCGCCAGCAGCCACCTACCTCCGAGGGACAGGAGTTCCTACGAGCAGTACTTC
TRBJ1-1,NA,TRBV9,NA,CASSVGFSSLNTEAFF,TGTGCCAGCAGCGTAGGATTTTCTAGTCTGAACACTGAAGCTTTCTTT
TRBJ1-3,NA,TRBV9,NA,CASSVDSTTGNTIYF,TGTGCCAGCAGCGTAGACAGTACCACTGGAAACACCATATATTTT
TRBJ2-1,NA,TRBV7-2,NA,CASSSGTDYNEQFF,TGTGCCAGCAGCTCCGGGACTGACTACAATGAGCAGTTCTTC
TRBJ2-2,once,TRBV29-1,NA,CSVDESGDSNTGELFF,TGCAGCGTTGATGAGTCGGGAGACTCGAACACCGGGGAGCTGTTTTTT
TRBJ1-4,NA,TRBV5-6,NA,CASSLARPLSQLFF,TGTGCCAGCAGCTTGGCCCGCCCCCTAAGTCAACTGTTTTTT
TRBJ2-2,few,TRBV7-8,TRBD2,CASSPGRVPGELFF,TGTGCCAGCAGCCCGGGGAGGGTGCCCGGGGAGCTGTTTTTT
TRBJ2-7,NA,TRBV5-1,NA,CASSVAGQGSDEQYF,TGCGCCAGCAGCGTGGCGGGGCAGGGGAGCGACGAGCAGTACTTC
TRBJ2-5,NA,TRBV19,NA,CASSLDQETQYF,TGTGCCAGTAGTCTCGACCAAGAGACCCAGTACTTC
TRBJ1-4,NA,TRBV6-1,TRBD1,CASSHRGLDEKLFF,TGTGCCAGCAGTCACAGGGGGCTTGATGAAAAACTGTTTTTT
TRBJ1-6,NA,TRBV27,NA,CASRADSSYNSPLHF,TGTGCCAGCCGGGCCGACAGCTCCTATAATTCACCCCTCCACTTT
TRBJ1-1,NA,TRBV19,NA,CASSRGQLNTEAFF,TGTGCCAGTAGTAGAGGACAATTGAACACTGAAGCTTTCTTT
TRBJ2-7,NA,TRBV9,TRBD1,CASSVGTGYRSSATEQYF,TGTGCCAGCAGCGTGGGGACAGGGTATCGGTCGTCGGCTACCGAGCAGTACTTC
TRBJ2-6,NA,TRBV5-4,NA,CASRRLEPGANVLTF,TGTGCCAGCAGGCGCCTGGAGCCAGGGGCCAACGTCCTGACTTTC
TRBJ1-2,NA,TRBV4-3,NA,CASSQEGGSNYGYTF,TGCGCCAGCAGCCAAGAAGGGGGATCTAACTATGGCTACACCTTC
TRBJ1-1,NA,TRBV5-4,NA,CASSLDFTEAFF,TGTGCCAGCAGCCTGGACTTCACTGAAGCTTTCTTT
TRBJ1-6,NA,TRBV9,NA,CASSVDSSSYNSPLHF,TGTGCCAGCAGCGTAGATTCGAGCTCCTATAATTCACCCCTCCACTTT
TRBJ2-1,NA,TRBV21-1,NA,CASSGLYGGGDNEQFF,TGTGCCAGCAGCGGACTTTACGGCGGGGGAGACAATGAGCAGTTCTTC
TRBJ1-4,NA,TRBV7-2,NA,CASSLTGGSNEKLFF,TGTGCCAGCAGCTTAACGGGTGGGAGTAATGAAAAACTGTTTTTT
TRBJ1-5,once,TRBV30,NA,CAWRAGPSNQPQHF,TGTGCCTGGAGGGCAGGGCCTAGCAATCAGCCCCAGCATTTT
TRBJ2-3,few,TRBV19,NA,CASSISQNTDTQYF,TGTGCCAGTAGTATAAGTCAGAACACAGATACGCAGTATTTT
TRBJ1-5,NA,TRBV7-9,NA,CASSDKGDPNQPQHF,TGTGCCAGCAGCGATAAAGGGGATCCCAATCAGCCCCAGCATTTT
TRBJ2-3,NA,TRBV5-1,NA,CASSLERANTDTQYF,TGCGCCAGCAGCTTAGAGCGGGCGAACACAGATACGCAGTATTTT
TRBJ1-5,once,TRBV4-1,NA,CASSQAGVQPNQPQHF,TGCGCCAGCAGCCAAGCGGGGGTACAACCCAATCAGCCCCAGCATTTT
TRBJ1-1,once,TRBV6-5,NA,CASAGETEAFF,TGTGCCAGTGCCGGGGAAACTGAAGCTTTCTTT
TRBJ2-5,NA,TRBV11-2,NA,CASSLEGEANHETQYF,TGTGCCAGCAGCCTAGAAGGGGAGGCCAACCACGAGACCCAGTACTTC
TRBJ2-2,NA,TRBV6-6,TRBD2,CASSGPGTSVAGELFF,TGTGCCAGCAGTGGCCCTGGGACTAGCGTCGCCGGGGAGCTGTTTTTT
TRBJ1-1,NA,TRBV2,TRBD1,CASSGTRGQPTEAFF,TGTGCCAGCAGTGGAACTAGGGGGCAACCGACTGAAGCTTTCTTT
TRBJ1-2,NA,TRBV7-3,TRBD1,CASSLNPTGGGYTF,TGTGCCAGCAGCTTAAACCCGACAGGGGGTGGCTACACCTTC
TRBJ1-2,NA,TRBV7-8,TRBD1,CASSLGQGLGGYTF,TGTGCCAGCAGCTTAGGACAGGGCTTGGGAGGCTACACCTTC
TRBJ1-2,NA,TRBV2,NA,CASIAGLNYGYTF,TGTGCCAGCATTGCAGGGCTAAACTATGGCTACACCTTC